The present TCR beta chain was sequenced within a study of blood T cell repertoires in COVID-19. Study overall: COVID-19 samples, acute and convalescent, were from the United States, Italy and Spain. The analysed material was cDNA or gDNA that came from T cells, B-cell-depleted T cells, or PBMCs.

Profiling relied on immunoSEQ multiplex PCR, and the TCRdb table lists in-frame clones only, not all of them. The repertoire includes about 480,000 clones, roughly nine tenths of them detected once, and under 2.5% sits in the top ten. The V segment lost 0 bases and the J segment 6 bases; nucleotides outside the gene matches: 10. This CDR3 has 16 residues. Germline lookup yields CDR1 GTSNPN and CDR2 SVGIG (reference sequence). The sample consisted of PBMCs or T cells enriched from blood (not recorded which). This clonotype was obtained from a woman between 18 and 29 years old with acute COVID-19. The chain combines TRBV30 with TRBJ1-4, with TRBD1 matching 7 bases. CDR3 coding DNA: TGTGCCTGGAGTGTAGTTCGGGGACAGTCGTATGAAAAACTGTTTTTT. It specifies CAWSVVRGQSYEKLFF.